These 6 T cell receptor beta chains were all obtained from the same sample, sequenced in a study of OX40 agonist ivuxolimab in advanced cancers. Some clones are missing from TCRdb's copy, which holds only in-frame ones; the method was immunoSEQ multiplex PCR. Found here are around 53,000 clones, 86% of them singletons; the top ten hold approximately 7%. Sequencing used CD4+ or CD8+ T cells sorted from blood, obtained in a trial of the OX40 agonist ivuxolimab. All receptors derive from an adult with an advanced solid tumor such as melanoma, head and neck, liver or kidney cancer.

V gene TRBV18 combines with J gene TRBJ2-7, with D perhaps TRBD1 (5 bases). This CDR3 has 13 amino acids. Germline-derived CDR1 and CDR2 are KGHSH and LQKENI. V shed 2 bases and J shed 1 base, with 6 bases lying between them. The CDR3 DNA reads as TGTGCCAGCTCACCAGACAGTTCCTACGAGCAGTACTTC. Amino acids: CASSPDSSYEQYF.

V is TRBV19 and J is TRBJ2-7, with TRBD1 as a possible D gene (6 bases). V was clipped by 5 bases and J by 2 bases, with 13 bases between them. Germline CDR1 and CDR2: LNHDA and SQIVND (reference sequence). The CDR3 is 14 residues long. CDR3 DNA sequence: TGTGCCAGTAGTCCCCGACAGGATGCCTACGAGCAGTACTTC. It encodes CASSPRQDAYEQYF.

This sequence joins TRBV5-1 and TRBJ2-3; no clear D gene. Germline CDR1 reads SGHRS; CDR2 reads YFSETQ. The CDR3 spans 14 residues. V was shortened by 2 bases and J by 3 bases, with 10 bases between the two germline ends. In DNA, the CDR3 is TGCGCCAGCAGCTTCGATACGCGGACAGATACGCAGTATTTT. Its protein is CASSFDTRTDTQYF.

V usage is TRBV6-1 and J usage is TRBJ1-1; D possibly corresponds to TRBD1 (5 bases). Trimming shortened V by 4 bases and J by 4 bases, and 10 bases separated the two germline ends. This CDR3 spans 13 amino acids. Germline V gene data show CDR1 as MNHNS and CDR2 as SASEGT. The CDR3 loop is CASSAGAGTEAFF. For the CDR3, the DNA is TGTGCCAGCAGTGCCGGGGCTGGCACTGAAGCTTTCTTT.

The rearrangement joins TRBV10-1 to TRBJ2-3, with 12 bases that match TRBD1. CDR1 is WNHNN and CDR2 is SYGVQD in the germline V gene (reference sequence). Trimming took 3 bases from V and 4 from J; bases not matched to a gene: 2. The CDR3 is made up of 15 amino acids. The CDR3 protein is CASSDRDRGPDTQYF. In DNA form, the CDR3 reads TGCGCCAGCAGTGACCGGGACAGGGGGCCAGATACGCAGTATTTT.

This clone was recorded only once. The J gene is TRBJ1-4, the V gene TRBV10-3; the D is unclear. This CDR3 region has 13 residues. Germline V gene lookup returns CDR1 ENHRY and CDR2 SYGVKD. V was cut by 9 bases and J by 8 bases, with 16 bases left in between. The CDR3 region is CAIRAGEGEKLFF. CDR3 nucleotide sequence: TGTGCCATTAGGGCCGGGGAAGGAGAAAAACTGTTTTTT.